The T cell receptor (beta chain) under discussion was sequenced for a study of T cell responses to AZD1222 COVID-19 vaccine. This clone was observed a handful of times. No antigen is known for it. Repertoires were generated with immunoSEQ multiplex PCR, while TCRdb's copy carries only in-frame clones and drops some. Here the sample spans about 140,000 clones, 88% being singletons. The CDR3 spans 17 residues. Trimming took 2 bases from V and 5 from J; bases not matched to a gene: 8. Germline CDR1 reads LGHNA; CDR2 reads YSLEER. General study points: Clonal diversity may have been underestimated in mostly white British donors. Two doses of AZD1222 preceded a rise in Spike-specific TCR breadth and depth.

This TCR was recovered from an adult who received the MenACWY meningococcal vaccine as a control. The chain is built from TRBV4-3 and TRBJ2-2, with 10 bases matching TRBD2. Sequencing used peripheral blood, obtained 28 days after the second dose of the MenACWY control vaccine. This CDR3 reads CASSQTLAGDATGELFF. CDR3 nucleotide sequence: TGCGCCAGCAGCCAAACCCTAGCGGGAGACGCTACCGGGGAGCTGTTTTTT.